The 17 T cell receptor beta chains listed next were all sequenced from one sample in a study of T cell responses to AZD1222 COVID-19 vaccine. The repertoire was sequenced with immunoSEQ multiplex PCR; TCRdb's copy has only in-frame clones and lacks some. The sample holds about 56,000 clones, about 88% seen once. The sample here was peripheral blood, taken 28 days after the second AZD1222 dose. These receptors were obtained from an adult who received the AZD1222 COVID-19 vaccine.

This clone was observed a few times. The chain employs TRBV7-9 and TRBJ1-1; no clear D gene. The CDR3 sequence is 14 residues long. Germline lookup yields CDR1 SEHNR and CDR2 FQNEAQ (reference sequence). Deletions cut 5 bases from V and 1 base from J, with 11 bases between. The DNA for the CDR3 is TGTGCCAGCAGCGCGGAGGATCGGAACACTGAAGCTTTCTTT. It yields the protein CASSAEDRNTEAFF.

This clone was recorded only once. The V gene is TRBV5-6, the J gene TRBJ2-7; possible D gene TRBD2, 5 bases. V was clipped by 3 bases and J by 7 bases, with 23 bases between them. Germline CDR1 reads SGHDT; CDR2 reads YYEEEE. The CDR3 length is 16 residues. This CDR3 reads CASSSYLGGGGWEQYF. The CDR3, as DNA: TGTGCCAGCAGCTCCTACCTCGGTGGAGGCGGGTGGGAGCAGTACTTC.

The chain carries TRBV27 and TRBJ2-6; D is unclear. The CDR3 length is 13 residues. The germline V gene encodes CDR1 MNHEY and CDR2 SMNVEV (reference sequence). The V and J ends lost 3 bases and 7 bases respectively, with 7 bases between them. CDR3 in DNA: TGTGCCAGCAGTTTTTGGTCAGCCAACGTCCTGACTTTC. This gives the protein CASSFWSANVLTF.

The chain uses TRBV27 and TRBJ1-5; a possible D gene is TRBD1 (5 bases). This CDR3 has 15 amino acids. The germline V and J ends were trimmed by 4 bases and 2 bases, with 12 bases remaining between them. Germline V gene sequence: CDR1 MNHEY, CDR2 SMNVEV (reference sequence). CDR3 region: CASSWTSDGNQPQHF. CDR3 nucleotides: TGTGCCAGCAGTTGGACATCAGACGGCAATCAGCCCCAGCATTTT.

The genes are TRBV7-2 and TRBJ1-4; no firm D call. The germline V gene has CDR1 SGHTA and CDR2 FQGNSA. V lost 3 bases to trimming and J lost 7 bases, with 12 bases between them. The CDR3 covers 14 residues. In nucleotides, the CDR3 is TGTGCCAGCAGCTTGTCTACAAGGAGTGAAAAACTGTTTTTT. Translated: CASSLSTRSEKLFF.

This clone was observed once. The J gene is TRBJ2-7, the V gene TRBV5-1, with D tentatively TRBD2 (5 bases). Germline lookup yields CDR1 SGHRS and CDR2 YFSETQ. Trimming cost V 0 bases and J 1 base, with 14 bases left between them. The CDR3 covers 16 residues. The CDR3 reads CASSLAWTEESYEQYF. For the CDR3, the DNA is TGCGCCAGCAGCTTGGCATGGACTGAGGAGTCCTACGAGCAGTACTTC. Full variable domain (missing parts from reference TRBV5-1 and TRBJ2-7): KAGVTQTPRYLIKTRGQQVTLSCSPISGHRSVSWYQQTPGQGLQFLFEYFSETQRNKGNFPGRFSGRQFSNSRSEMNVSTLELGDSALYLCASSLAWTEESYEQYFGPGTRLTVT.

The chain carries TRBV5-8 and TRBJ1-1; D might be TRBD1 (5 bases). Per the germline V gene, CDR1 is SGHTS and CDR2 is YDEGEE. Deletions cut 4 bases from V and 0 bases from J, with 13 bases between. The CDR3 loop spans 15 amino acids. The CDR3 sequence: CASSIRMGVNTEAFF. As DNA, the CDR3 is TGTGCCAGCAGCATACGCATGGGGGTGAACACTGAAGCTTTCTTT. Full variable domain (outside the CDR3, taken from reference TRBV5-8 and TRBJ1-1): EAGVTQSPTHLIKTRGQQATLRCSPISGHTSVYWYQQALGLGLQFLLWYDEGEERNRGNFPPRFSGRQFPNYSSELNVNALELEDSALYLCASSIRMGVNTEAFFGQGTRLTVV.

V gene TRBV2 combines with J gene TRBJ2-7; no clear D gene. V was trimmed by 4 bases and J by 5 bases, leaving 15 bases between them. Germline assignment: CDR1 SNHLY and CDR2 FYNNEI. The CDR3 has 14 amino acids. The CDR3 region has the DNA TGTGCCAGCAGTGTTAACCGGGTAGTGCACGAGCAGTACTTC. It translates to CASSVNRVVHEQYF. The complete variable domain, with remaining parts taken from reference TRBV2 and TRBJ2-7, reads EPEVTQTPSHQVTQMGQEVILRCVPISNHLYFYWYRQILGQKVEFLVSFYNNEISEKSEIFDDQFSVERPDGSNFTLKIRSTKLEDSAMYFCASSVNRVVHEQYFGPGTRLTVT.

This clone was recorded a few times. One end of the junction is discordant with germline, which a read error may explain. This sequence joins TRBV9 and TRBJ2-3; D is possibly TRBD1 (6 bases). CDR3 length: 13 residues. In germline, CDR1 is SGDLS, CDR2 YYNGEE. The CDR3 loop reads CATSRGTTDTQYF. In DNA form, the CDR3 reads TGTGCCACCAGCAGGGGTACCACAGATACGCAGTATTTT.

This chain links TRBV9 with TRBJ2-5; unclear D gene. The germline V gene encodes CDR1 SGDLS and CDR2 YYNGEE. The CDR3 is 14 residues long. Between the trimmed V and J ends, which lost 5 bases and 5 bases, there was a span of 16 bases. In nucleotides, the CDR3 is TGTGCCAGCAGGGCTTCAGGTTTGGGGGAGACCCAGTACTTC. Its protein is CASRASGLGETQYF.

For the CDR3, the DNA is TGTGCCAGCAGTTACCGTGGAGGGTTGAGGATCTACGAGCAGTACTTC. This codes for CASSYRGGLRIYEQYF. The genes are TRBV6-6 and TRBJ2-7; the D gene is possibly TRBD2 (6 bases). Trimming left V 2 bases short and J 3 bases short, with 17 bases between. Germline assignment: CDR1 MNHNY and CDR2 SVGAGI (reference sequence). The CDR3 is made up of 16 amino acids.

The rearrangement joins TRBV5-1 to TRBJ1-1; tentative D call: TRBD1 (5 bases). The CDR3 extends over 15 amino acids. V lost 3 bases and J lost 2, with 14 bases in between. Per the germline V gene, CDR1 is SGHRS and CDR2 is YFSETQ. CDR3 amino acids: CASSYQPTVNTEAFF. Written as DNA, the CDR3 is TGCGCCAGCAGCTATCAACCGACAGTTAACACTGAAGCTTTCTTT.

This chain connects TRBV3-1 (or the pseudogene TRBV3-2) to TRBJ1-5; D gene unclear. The CDR3 consists of 13 residues. V lost 0 bases, J lost 10 bases, and 10 bases lay in between. Germline CDR1 LGHDT, CDR2 YNNKEL (reference sequence). CDR3 nucleotides: TGTGCCAGCAGCCAAGACGTAAAGCAACCCCAGCATTTT. Its protein product is CASSQDVKQPQHF.

This clone was seen a few times. This chain uses TRBV6-1 with TRBJ2-7; no clear D. The CDR3 contains 12 residues. Germline loops: CDR1 MNHNS, CDR2 SASEGT. V was clipped by 1 base and J by 3 bases, with 4 bases between them. DNA for the CDR3: TGTGCCAGCAGTGAAGGGAACTACGAGCAGTACTTC. Encoded protein: CASSEGNYEQYF.

The chain employs TRBV5-5 and TRBJ1-3; unclear D gene. Looked up from germline, CDR1 is SGHKS and CDR2 is YYEKEE (reference sequence). The CDR3 has 14 amino acids. The germline V and J ends were trimmed by 9 bases and 6 bases, with 19 bases remaining between them. The CDR3 spells CATRASLTVNTIYF. CDR3 coding DNA: TGTGCCACCCGAGCATCCCTGACCGTAAACACCATATATTTT.

The gene calls are TRBV6-2 or TRBV6-3 and TRBJ2-7; TRBD1 matches 8 bases. With V trimmed by 5 bases and J by 2 bases, 2 bases remained unmatched. This CDR3 has 13 residues. Per the germline V gene, CDR1 is MNHEY and CDR2 is SVGEGT. CDR3 protein: CASSRDRTYEQYF. CDR3 nucleotide sequence: TGTGCCAGCAGTCGGGACAGGACCTACGAGCAGTACTTC.

This chain connects TRBV25-1 to TRBJ2-1, with D tentatively TRBD1 (6 bases). The CDR3 runs 13 residues. CDR1 is MGHDK, CDR2 SYGVNS, per germline. V was pared by 7 bases and J by 3 bases, with 10 bases between. As DNA, the CDR3 is TGTGCCAGCACAGGGGCCCTCTACAATGAGCAGTTCTTC. This sequence encodes CASTGALYNEQFF.